One and the same sample provided the 9 T cell receptor beta chains below, sequenced in a study of a mutant IDH1 vaccine in newly diagnosed glioma (dated by TCRdb to the early 2020s). Reading the label with the study, this specimen's time point is: week 47, end of study. Each vaccine dose, consisting of 300 ug of a 20-mer mutant IDH1 peptide in Montanide, was administered subcutaneously with topical imiquimod. The antigens of these receptors remain unknown. To prepare the library, the immunoSEQ multiplex PCR assay was applied. TCRdb obtained this table from immuneACCESS and retained in-frame rearrangements with V and J assigned. These tables miss some clones; where compared with another copy, unresolved V genes account for less than half of the shortfall, and the remainder is unexplained. The sample table lists approximately 33,000 clones, 60% to 75% of them with a count of one. The top ten constitute roughly 10% of the sample.

The sample was PBMCs, taken from a glioma patient whose treatment included an IDH1 peptide vaccine. The receptors come from a man in his forties with glioma.

This clone was observed a handful of times. The rearrangement joins TRBV7-2 to TRBJ1-2, with D perhaps matching TRBD1 (5 bases). The CDR3 contains 12 residues. Germline V gene data show CDR1 as SGHTA and CDR2 as FQGNSA. Trimming removed 5 bases at V and 8 bases at J, with 12 bases between. The CDR3 nucleotides are TGTGCCAGCAGCCCCGAGGGGTACGGCTACACCTTC. It yields the protein CASSPEGYGYTF.

In this sample, this clone turned up a few times. This chain joins TRBV4-1 and TRBJ1-5; D may be TRBD1 (6 bases). Per the germline V gene, CDR1 is MGHRA and CDR2 is YSYEKL. The CDR3 runs 15 residues. V dropped 0 bases and J dropped 4 bases, with 10 bases sitting between them. For the CDR3, the DNA is TGCGCCAGCAGCCAAGATGGGGGGCGGAATCAGCCCCAGCATTTT. It encodes CASSQDGGRNQPQHF.

This sequence joins TRBV5-1 and TRBJ2-1, with D possibly being TRBD2 (5 bases). CDR1 is SGHRS and CDR2 is YFSETQ in the germline V gene. The CDR3 has 13 residues. V lost 0 bases to trimming and J lost 8 bases, with 9 bases between them. CDR3 sequence reads: CASSLGGSDEQFF. DNA for the CDR3: TGCGCCAGCAGCTTGGGCGGTAGCGATGAGCAGTTCTTC.

The rearrangement joins TRBV6-5 to TRBJ2-6; D uncertain. V lost 4 bases to trimming and J lost 4 bases, with 5 bases between them. The CDR3 is made up of 13 amino acids. The germline V gene encodes CDR1 MNHEY and CDR2 SVGAGI. The CDR3 is CASSSSGANVLTF. As DNA, the CDR3 is TGTGCCAGCAGTTCTTCCGGGGCCAACGTCCTGACTTTC.

The rearrangement links TRBV14 to TRBJ1-2; D is unresolved. This CDR3 is built from 15 residues. Looked up from germline, CDR1 is SGHDN and CDR2 is FVKESK. With 0 bases removed from V and 3 bases from J, the gap between germline ends came to 11 bases. In DNA form, the CDR3 reads TGTGCCAGCAGCCAAGATCTCAACGCGTACTATGGCTACACCTTC. Translated, it gives CASSQDLNAYYGYTF.

The CDR3 DNA follows: TGTGCCAGCAGCCAAGATGCTTTTAAAGGACCCCGTAAAGAGACCCAGTACTTC. Protein: CASSQDAFKGPRKETQYF. J is TRBJ2-5 and V is TRBV14; D unclear. With 0 bases removed from V and 3 bases from J, the gap between germline ends came to 20 bases. Per the germline V gene, CDR1 is SGHDN and CDR2 is FVKESK. The CDR3 is made up of 18 amino acids.

The chain couples TRBV5-8 to TRBJ1-1, with a weak D call TRBD1 (6 bases). The V gene lost 0 bases and the J gene lost 1 base, with 10 bases spanning the gap. The CDR3 has 15 residues. Germline V gives CDR1 SGHTS, CDR2 YDEGEE. CDR3 amino acids: CASSLVGGPNTEAFF. The CDR3 DNA sequence: TGTGCCAGCAGCTTGGTGGGGGGGCCGAACACTGAAGCTTTCTTT.

The genes are TRBV7-2 and TRBJ1-1; D is ambiguous. Per germline, CDR1 SGHTA and CDR2 FQGNSA. The V gene lost 4 bases and the J gene lost 2 bases, with 11 bases spanning the gap. This CDR3 has 14 residues. The CDR3 DNA follows: TGTGCCAGCAGCTGGGAAACAGCTAACACTGAAGCTTTCTTT. It translates to CASSWETANTEAFF. Full variable domain (missing parts from reference TRBV7-2 and TRBJ1-1): GAGVSQSPSNKVTEKGKDVELRCDPISGHTALYWYRQSLGQGLEFLIYFQGNSAPDKSGLPSDRFSAERTGGSVSTLTIQRTQQEDSAVYLCASSWETANTEAFFGQGTRLTVV.

The J gene is TRBJ1-1, the V gene TRBV6-1; TRBD1 is a possible D gene (5 bases). V was cut by 6 bases and J by 0 bases, with 8 bases left in between. Per the germline V gene, CDR1 is MNHNS and CDR2 is SASEGT. This CDR3 has 13 residues. The CDR3 protein is CASRRGVNTEAFF. DNA for the CDR3: TGTGCCAGCAGAAGAGGGGTGAACACTGAAGCTTTCTTT.